The rows below give T cell receptor beta chains drawn from one sample of a study of T cell responses to AZD1222 COVID-19 vaccine. Data came from immunoSEQ multiplex PCR; TCRdb stores just in-frame clones and leaves some out. In the table there are about 120,000 clones, around 89% of which are singletons. Specimen: peripheral blood, collected on day 0 of AZD1222 vaccination. Every receptor here comes from an adult in good health. Each CDR3 is given with its conserved first and last residue. The order of the fields is D gene, V gene, J gene, clone size, CDR3 DNA, CDR3 protein. D genes are given only for firm matches. Rows may omit the clone size; those that give it use once, few, many or a size class.

>NA|TRBV3-1/TRBV3-2|TRBJ1-3|once
TGTGCCAGCAGCCAAGCCTCCAGGGGCTCTGGAAACACCATATATTTT
CASSQASRGSGNTIYF
>NA|TRBV5-5|TRBJ1-6|once
TGTGCCAGCAGCCCCCGGAGCGCACCCCTCCACTTT
CASSPRSAPLHF
>NA|TRBV28|TRBJ2-2|NA
TGTGCCAGCGGGCTACCTAGCACCGGGGAGCTGTTTTTT
CASGLPSTGELFF
>TRBD1|TRBV5-1|TRBJ1-3|NA
TGCGCCAGCAGCTCGACAGGGGCTAGAGGAAACACCATATATTTT
CASSSTGARGNTIYF
>NA|TRBV18|TRBJ1-1|NA
TGTGCCAGCTCCCGGGCGGAAGGGACGGCTGAAGCTTTCTTT
CASSRAEGTAEAFF
>NA|TRBV5-1|TRBJ1-6|NA
TGCGCCAGCAGAAGGGCCTCGAATTCACCCCTCCACTTT
CASRRASNSPLHF
>TRBD1|TRBV19|TRBJ1-6|NA
TGTGCCAGTAGTATTGGGGGACAGGGGGTAATACCCCTCCACTTT
CASSIGGQGVIPLHF
>NA|TRBV9|TRBJ1-5|NA
TGTGCCAGCAGTGGGGCGAACAATCAGCCCCAGCATTTT
CASSGANNQPQHF
>TRBD1|TRBV14|TRBJ1-5|NA
TGTGCCAGCAGCCAAGGAGGGGGCCTTGATCCAAACAATCAGCCCCAGCATTTT
CASSQGGGLDPNNQPQHF
>TRBD2|TRBV6-1|TRBJ2-3|NA
TGTGCCAGCAGTGCCAGACTAGCGGGGGACACAGATACGCAGTATTTT
CASSARLAGDTDTQYF
>NA|TRBV7-2|TRBJ2-5|NA
TGTGCCAGCAGCTTGACGGTACAAGAGACCCAGTACTTC
CASSLTVQETQYF
>NA|TRBV20-1|TRBJ1-1|NA
TGCAGTGCTAGTTCGTCTTTACGGCCGAACACTGAAGCTTTCTTT
CSASSSLRPNTEAFF
>TRBD1|TRBV10-3|TRBJ1-1|few
TGTGCCATCAGGACCGGGACAGAATCTGGCACTGAAGCTTTCTTT
CAIRTGTESGTEAFF
>NA|TRBV5-6|TRBJ2-1|NA
TGTGCCAGCAGCTCCGCGGGGGACACCTACAATGAGCAGTTCTTC
CASSSAGDTYNEQFF
>NA|TRBV11-2|TRBJ1-3|NA
TGTGCCAGCAGCCTCTCGATTGGAAACACCATATATTTT
CASSLSIGNTIYF
>NA|TRBV7-8|TRBJ2-7|NA
TGTGCCAGCAGCCCAAGCCCCTACGAGCAGTACTTC
CASSPSPYEQYF
>NA|TRBV5-4|TRBJ1-6|NA
TGTGCCAGCAGCTGGGGGGGAGGCGGGGATTCACCCCTCCACTTT
CASSWGGGGDSPLHF
>NA|TRBV7-8|TRBJ1-6|NA
TGTGCCAGCAGCTTAGCAGAAGGCAATAATTCACCCCTCCACTTT
CASSLAEGNNSPLHF
>TRBD2|TRBV12-3/TRBV12-4|TRBJ2-1|NA
TGTGCCAGCAGAGCTGCGGGGGGCTATGAGCAGTTCTTC
CASRAAGGYEQFF
>TRBD2|TRBV6-2/TRBV6-3|TRBJ2-2|NA
TGTGCCAGCAGTTTCGGACTAGCGATTTCGACCGGGGAGCTGTTTTTT
CASSFGLAISTGELFF
>NA|TRBV5-1|TRBJ1-3|NA
TGCGCCAGCAGCTTGGTGGGGGGATATGGAAACACCATATATTTT
CASSLVGGYGNTIYF
>NA|TRBV25-1|TRBJ2-7|NA
TGTGCCAGCAGCCGGAGCACCGCGGACGAGCAGTACTTC
CASSRSTADEQYF
>TRBD2|TRBV4-3|TRBJ2-3|NA
TGCGCCAGCAGCCTAGAGGGACTAGCGGCAGATACGCAGTATTTT
CASSLEGLAADTQYF
>NA|TRBV7-2|TRBJ1-1|NA
TGTGCCAGCAGCTTCGGGGTCTTGAACACTGAAGCTTTCTTT
CASSFGVLNTEAFF